Following are 14 T cell receptor beta chains from one sample sequenced in a study of identical twins. TCRdb analysed the 5' RACE reads with MiXCR anew, one entry per CDR3 protein. The sample has approximately 1.8 million distinct CDR3 sequences; around 29% are singletons. The specimen sequenced was cord blood. Receptors were obtained from a newborn girl in good health.

In this sample, this clonotype turned up a few times. The genes are TRBV7-2 and TRBJ2-1; D assignment may be TRBD1 or TRBD2 (5 bases each). Germline-derived CDR1 and CDR2 are SGHTA and FQGNSA. The V end lost 5 bases, the J end lost 6 bases, and 17 bases lay between the germline ends. The CDR3 sequence is 15 residues long. The CDR3 DNA follows: TGTGCCAGCAGCACTAGGGGTCCTGGGGTCAATGAGCAGTTCTTC. It translates to CASSTRGPGVNEQFF.

The chain recombines TRBV4-2 with TRBJ2-7; D is perhaps TRBD2 (6 bases). The CDR3 has 15 amino acids. The V gene's germline CDR1 is LGHNA and CDR2 YNFKEQ. The germline V and J ends were trimmed by 0 bases and 2 bases, with 11 bases remaining between them. The CDR3 here is CASSQDNSGAYEQYF. The CDR3 coding sequence is TGTGCCAGCAGCCAAGATAATAGCGGAGCCTACGAGCAGTACTTC.

V and J are TRBV20-1 and TRBJ1-5, with 9 bases identical to TRBD1. CDR1 is DFQATT and CDR2 is SNEGSKA in the germline V gene (reference sequence). This CDR3 is built from 16 residues. Trimming removed 0 bases from V and 5 bases from J; junction bases left unmatched: 8. As DNA, the CDR3 is TGCAGTGCTAGAGATTCACCGACAGGGGGGTATCAGCCCCAGCATTTT. This encodes CSARDSPTGGYQPQHF.

The V and J genes are TRBV4-2 and TRBJ2-1, with 9 bases aligning to TRBD2. The CDR3 extends over 16 amino acids. V trimming: 0 bases; J trimming: 2 bases; junction bases outside the gene matches: 2. Germline-derived CDR1 and CDR2 are LGHNA and YNFKEQ. The CDR3 DNA follows: TGTGCCAGCAGCCAAGAGGGCGGGAGGGCCTACAATGAGCAGTTCTTC. The encoded protein is CASSQEGGRAYNEQFF.

This clonotype appeared a few times. The chain links TRBV7-2 to TRBJ2-7; TRBD1 agrees at 8 bases. Per germline, CDR1 SGHTA and CDR2 FQGNSA. Trimming removed 5 bases from V and 5 bases from J; junction bases left unmatched: 14. The CDR3 runs 16 residues. CDR3 protein: CASSRSRTGPRDEQYF. CDR3 nucleotides: TGTGCCAGCAGCCGCTCAAGGACAGGGCCAAGGGACGAGCAGTACTTC.

V usage is TRBV12-3 or TRBV12-4 and J usage is TRBJ2-3; the match to TRBD2 covers 7 bases. The CDR3 has 14 amino acids. Trimming removed 7 bases from V and 2 bases from J; junction bases left unmatched: 6. The DNA of the CDR3 is TGTGCCAGCATGGTGGGGGGGTCCACAGATACGCAGTATTTT. This sequence encodes CASMVGGSTDTQYF.

This clonotype came up a few times. This sequence joins TRBV5-1 and TRBJ2-7; possible D gene TRBD2, 6 bases. CDR3 length equals 14 residues. V was pared by 0 bases and J by 3 bases, with 10 bases between. Germline V gene sequence: CDR1 SGHRS, CDR2 YFSETQ. The CDR3 reads CASSLEVAVYEQYF. The CDR3 bases are TGCGCCAGCAGCTTGGAGGTAGCGGTCTACGAGCAGTACTTC.

This clonotype was seen a handful of times. This chain joins TRBV7-2 and TRBJ2-3; 14 nucleotides match TRBD2. The germline V gene has CDR1 SGHTA and CDR2 FQGNSA. The CDR3 runs 18 residues. Losses at the gene ends were 1 base for V and 3 bases for J; bases not matched to a gene: 6. In nucleotides, the CDR3 is TGTGCCAGCAGCTTAGTACCTTGGACTAGCGGGGGGACAGATACGCAGTATTTT. Residues: CASSLVPWTSGGTDTQYF.

This clonotype has a count of ten or more. V usage is TRBV6-6 and J usage is TRBJ2-7; D gene ambiguous. The CDR3 has 14 residues. CDR1 is MNHNY and CDR2 is SVGAGI in the germline V gene (reference sequence). V was cut by 0 bases and J by 5 bases, with 11 bases left in between. CDR3 DNA sequence: TGTGCCAGCAGTTACTCCGAGTTTGTCAACGAGCAGTACTTC. This sequence encodes CASSYSEFVNEQYF.

This clonotype turned up a few times. V is TRBV6-1 and J is TRBJ2-1, with 9 bases fitting TRBD1. Germline loops: CDR1 MNHNS, CDR2 SASEGT. This CDR3 is built from 14 residues. Unmatched junction bases numbered 8, after V lost 7 bases and J lost 7 bases. The CDR3 DNA is TGTGCCAGCAACTCCCGGGACAGGGTGAATGAGCAGTTCTTC. Translation: CASNSRDRVNEQFF.

V usage is TRBV13 and J usage is TRBJ1-5; D is possibly TRBD1 (6 bases). The V end lost 2 bases, the J end lost 4 bases, and 12 bases lay between the germline ends. This CDR3 has 15 amino acids. The germline V gene has CDR1 PRHDT and CDR2 FYEKMQ (reference sequence). The CDR3: CASSLSSGANQPQHF. The CDR3 coding sequence is TGTGCCAGCAGCTTATCGTCAGGGGCTAATCAGCCCCAGCATTTT.

This chain joins TRBV7-2 and TRBJ2-1; 7 bases align to TRBD1. V shed 1 base, J shed 4 bases, and the junction held 4 bases outside the gene matches. This CDR3 is built from 15 residues. Germline lookup yields CDR1 SGHTA and CDR2 FQGNSA. CDR3 DNA: TGTGCCAGCAGCTTAGAGGGGGCAGTATACAATGAGCAGTTCTTC. It codes for CASSLEGAVYNEQFF.

The chain couples TRBV5-1 to TRBJ1-2; 11 bases map to TRBD1. Trimming took 4 bases from V and 6 from J; bases not matched to a gene: 11. Germline-derived CDR1 and CDR2 are SGHRS and YFSETQ. The CDR3 totals 16 residues. Written as DNA, the CDR3 is TGCGCCAGCAGCATGTGGACAGGGGGCAGTGGGGATGGCTACACCTTC. Translated: CASSMWTGGSGDGYTF.

This clonotype was seen many times. One end of the junction is discordant with germline, which a read error may explain. This chain uses TRBV5-1 with TRBJ2-7; 8 nucleotides align to TRBD1. Germline V gene sequence: CDR1 SGHRS, CDR2 YFSETQ. This CDR3 is 15 amino acids long. The CDR3 spells CASSLDRALSYEQYF. The CDR3 DNA reads TGTGCCAGCAGCCTGGACAGGGCGCTTTCCTACGAGCAGTACTTC.